The 22 T cell receptor beta chains below all came from one sample that was sequenced in a study of read filtering for tumor transcriptome and immune sequencing. From approximately 400 ng of RNA, a library with molecular barcoded alpha/delta and beta/gamma adaptors was made. MiXCR was run by TCRdb on the reads, yielding one entry per CDR3 protein. In the table there are under 40,000 distinct CDR3 sequences, 12% to 15% of which are singletons. The sample consisted of a population of CD138-negative cells sorted from bone marrow. The receptors were sampled from a donor at least 40 years old with multiple myeloma.

This clonotype was detected ten times or more. The V and J genes are TRBV28 and TRBJ2-7; 10 bases are shared with TRBD1. Trimming took 6 bases from V and 1 from J; bases not matched to a gene: 6. Germline CDR1 MDHEN, CDR2 SYDVKM. The CDR3 loop spans 15 amino acids. The CDR3, as DNA: TGTGCCAGCAGACTAGGGACAGGGGTGTCCTACGAGCAGTACTTC. Translated: CASRLGTGVSYEQYF. The variable domain in full, with the rest retrieved from reference TRBV28 and TRBJ2-7, is DVKVTQSSRYLVKRTGEKVFLECVQDMDHENMFWYRQDPGLGLRLIYFSYDVKMKEKGDIPEGYSVSREKKERFSLILESASTNQTSMYLCASRLGTGVSYEQYFGPGTRLTVT.

As regards this clonotype: A much bigger clone sits one base away, suggesting this may be a read error. The gene calls are TRBV6-2 or TRBV6-3 and TRBJ2-5, with a possible D match to TRBD2 (5 bases). V lost 5 bases, J lost 5 bases, and 9 bases lay in between. Per the germline V gene, CDR1 is MNHEY and CDR2 is SVGEGT. The CDR3 contains 12 residues. The DNA of the CDR3 is TGTGCCAGCAGTGATGACTATGAGACCCAGTACTTC. Its protein product is CASSDDYETQYF.

This clonotype was recorded a few times. The V gene is TRBV30, the J gene TRBJ2-1; D is unresolved. V shed 1 base and J shed 4 bases, with 17 bases lying between them. CDR1 GTSNPN and CDR2 SVGIG come from the germline V gene (reference sequence). The length of the CDR3 is 16 residues. The CDR3 sequence: CAWSAWSKTQYNEQFF. DNA for the CDR3: TGTGCCTGGAGTGCCTGGAGTAAAACGCAGTACAATGAGCAGTTCTTC.

Many counts were recorded for this clonotype. J is TRBJ2-7 and V is TRBV20-1, with D possibly being TRBD1 (6 bases). CDR1 and CDR2 from the germline V gene are DFQATT and SNEGSKA (reference sequence). The CDR3 totals 13 residues. V was cut by 6 bases and J by 6 bases, with 18 bases left in between. The CDR3 DNA follows: TGCAGTGCAATCGGACAGTACGCCTCCGAGCAGTACTTC. It codes for CSAIGQYASEQYF.

This clonotype was recorded many times. The chain uses TRBV28 and TRBJ1-2; D gene uncertain. Germline CDR1 reads MDHEN; CDR2 reads SYDVKM. The CDR3 consists of 14 residues. V lost 2 bases and J 8 bases, leaving 15 bases between the germline ends. CDR3 nucleotide sequence: TGTGCCAGCAGTTTAGAGGCCCTACTCGGCGGCTACACCTTC. Translated, it gives CASSLEALLGGYTF.

This clonotype has ten or more counts. This chain joins TRBV29-1 and TRBJ1-3; 9 nucleotides agree with TRBD1. This CDR3 spans 13 amino acids. The germline gives CDR1 SQVTM, CDR2 ANQGSEA. V lost 6 bases and J lost 3; bases outside the gene matches: 3. In DNA form, the CDR3 reads TGCAGCGTCCGGGACAGGGATGGAAACACCATATATTTT. This translates into CSVRDRDGNTIYF. Supplemented by reference TRBV29-1 and TRBJ1-3, the full variable domain reads SAVISQKPSRDICQRGTSLTIQCQVDSQVTMMFWYRQQPGQSLTLIATANQGSEATYESGFVIDKFPISRPNLTFSTLTVSNMSPEDSSIYLCSVRDRDGNTIYFGEGSWLTVV.

This clonotype was picked up many times. V and J are TRBV3-1 and TRBJ1-1; TRBD1 might be the D (6 bases). Germline lookup yields CDR1 LGHDT and CDR2 YNNKEL (reference sequence). The CDR3 sequence is 11 residues long. Between the trimmed V and J ends, which lost 6 bases and 10 bases, there was a span of 12 bases. CDR3 nucleotide sequence: TGTGCCAGCAGTCAGGGGTTCAGAGCTTTCTTT. Amino acid sequence: CASSQGFRAFF. Full variable domain (rest looked up from reference TRBV3-1 and TRBJ1-1): DTAVSQTPKYLVTQMGNDKSIKCEQNLGHDTMYWYKQDSKKFLKIMFSYNNKELIINETVPNRFSPKSPDKAHLNLHINSLELGDSAVYFCASSQGFRAFFGQGTRLTVV.

This clonotype was detected only a few times. The chain has TRBV5-1 and TRBJ1-3; no reliable D call. V was clipped by 5 bases and J by 4 bases, with 7 bases between them. The V gene's germline CDR1 is SGHRS and CDR2 YFSETQ. CDR3 length equals 12 residues. The CDR3 loop reads CASSEAGNTIYF. As DNA, the CDR3 is TGCGCCAGCAGTGAGGCAGGAAACACCATATATTTT.

This clonotype has ten or more counts. This sequence joins TRBV2 and TRBJ2-3; D unclear. The length of the CDR3 is 15 residues. Germline CDR1 SNHLY, CDR2 FYNNEI. Trimming removed 1 base at V and 11 bases at J, with 19 bases between. CDR3 protein: CASSEETRTPLVQYF. For the CDR3, the DNA is TGTGCCAGCAGTGAAGAAACCAGGACCCCTCTCGTGCAGTATTTT.

This clonotype was seen at least ten times. V usage is TRBV3-1 and J usage is TRBJ1-4; no clear D gene. The CDR3 contains 18 residues. V lost 1 base and J 6 bases, leaving 21 bases between the germline ends. Germline V gene data show CDR1 as LGHDT and CDR2 as YNNKEL (reference sequence). Written as DNA, the CDR3 is TGTGCCAGCAGCCAAGGGGGAGTCTGGTCCTACATTGATGAAAAACTGTTTTTT. This encodes CASSQGGVWSYIDEKLFF.

This clonotype has a count of ten or more. The chain links TRBV27 to TRBJ1-6; 8 bases fit TRBD1. Germline lookup yields CDR1 MNHEY and CDR2 SMNVEV (reference sequence). The CDR3 is made up of 15 amino acids. Germline trimming cut 7 bases from V and 9 bases from J; bases unmatched to any gene: 11. The CDR3: CASKGTQGASSPLHF. CDR3 in DNA: TGTGCCAGCAAAGGGACTCAGGGGGCGAGTTCACCCCTCCACTTT.

As concerns this clonotype: A far larger clone is only one base removed, so a read error is likely. The gene calls are TRBV6-2 or TRBV6-3 and TRBJ2-4, with D maybe TRBD2 (6 bases). Germline V gene sequence: CDR1 MNHEY, CDR2 SVGEGT. Trimming removed 7 bases from V and 1 base from J, with 20 bases in between. The CDR3 has 17 amino acids. CDR3 DNA sequence: TGTGCCAGCACTGGGAGGCTATCCTCTGGGGCCAAAAACATTCAGTACTTC. It specifies CASTGRLSSGAKNIQYF.

This clonotype showed up just a few times. V usage is TRBV4-3 and J usage is TRBJ2-7; 8 bases map to TRBD1. The CDR3 is made up of 17 amino acids. With 3 bases clipped from V and 1 base from J, the junction kept 11 bases outside the gene matches. Germline lookup yields CDR1 LGHNA and CDR2 YSLEER. As DNA, the CDR3 is TGCGCCAGCAGCCAGACGCCGGGACAGGCTTATTCCTACGAGCAGTACTTC. It specifies CASSQTPGQAYSYEQYF.

This clonotype was found a few times. Since a much larger clone is just one base distant, this may be a read error. This rearrangement joins TRBV7-8 to TRBJ2-1; TRBD2 agrees at 11 bases. Germline V gives CDR1 SGHVS, CDR2 FQNEAQ. The CDR3 length is 15 residues. CDR3 nucleotides: TGTGCCAGCAGAGGACTAGCGGGTTACCACAATGGGCAGTTCTTC. Its protein is CASRGLAGYHNGQFF. The full variable domain, with the rest looked up from reference TRBV7-8 and TRBJ2-1, is GAGVSQSPRYKVAKRGQDVALRCDPISGHVSLFWYQQALGQGPEFLTYFQNEAQLDKSGLPSDRFFAERPEGSVSTLKIQRTQQEDSAVYLCASRGLAGYHNGQFFGPGTRLTVL.

On this clonotype: A far larger clone is off by one base, so a read error is likely. CDR3 nucleotide sequence: TGTGCCAGCAGTTACACCTACAGGAGACGGACTGAAGCTTTCTTT. Its translation is CASSYTYRRRTEAFF. The V gene is TRBV6-6, the J gene TRBJ1-1; TRBD1 might be the D (5 bases). The CDR3 length is 15 residues. Germline CDR1 reads MNHNY; CDR2 reads SVGAGI (reference sequence). Trimming left V 2 bases short and J 5 bases short, with 15 bases between.

This clonotype has more than one count but fewer than ten. This may be a read error: a much more frequent sequence differs by one nucleotide. Since the CDR3 does not end with the conserved phenylalanine or tryptophan, this likely comes from a read error. The J gene is TRBJ1-1, the V gene TRBV12-3 or TRBV12-4, with D tentatively TRBD1 (5 bases). With 7 bases removed from V and 6 bases from J, the gap between germline ends came to 9 bases. There are 11 residues in the CDR3. The CDR3 here is CASTRGAEAFS. In DNA form, the CDR3 reads TGTGCCAGCACCCGGGGGGCTGAAGCTTTCTCT.

As concerns this clonotype: Given a far larger clone just one base away, this is likely a sequencing read error. The rearrangement links TRBV5-5 to TRBJ2-3, with TRBD2 identical over 9 bases. CDR1 is SGHKS and CDR2 is YYEKEE in the germline V gene (reference sequence). The CDR3 length is 16 residues. Trimming cost V 7 bases and J 8 bases; bases outside gene matches: 17. The CDR3 sequence: CASGQVPSGVPVTQYF. Here the CDR3 DNA reads TGTGCCAGCGGCCAAGTACCTAGCGGGGTTCCGGTTACGCAGTATTTT.

V gene TRBV6-6 combines with J gene TRBJ1-1, with 7 bases fitting TRBD1. Trimming at V came to 5 bases and at J to 3 bases, leaving 9 bases not matched to a gene. This CDR3 has 15 amino acids. Germline-derived CDR1 and CDR2 are MNHNY and SVGAGI (reference sequence). As DNA, the CDR3 is TGTGCCAGCAGTGAAATCCGGACAGGCCACACTGAAGCTTTCTTT. Its translation is CASSEIRTGHTEAFF.

This clonotype was counted at least ten times. The chain joins TRBV5-1 to TRBJ2-3; no reliable D call. The CDR3 runs to 10 residues. The V end lost 7 bases, the J end lost 6 bases, and 6 bases lay between the germline ends. In germline, CDR1 is SGHRS, CDR2 YFSETQ. DNA for the CDR3: TGCGCCAGCGCGAGGGATACGCAGTATTTT. Protein product: CASARDTQYF.

The chain is built from TRBV18 and TRBJ2-7; 12 nucleotides match TRBD1. The junction had 7 bases not matched to a gene; V was cut back by 5 bases and J by 5 bases. The CDR3 sequence is 15 residues long. Germline V lookup: CDR1 KGHSH, CDR2 LQKENI. The CDR3 coding sequence is TGTGCCAGCTCATCGACGGGGACAGGGGGCCACGAGCAGTACTTC. It is translated as CASSSTGTGGHEQYF.

The sample holds many counts of this clonotype. The rearrangement joins TRBV30 to TRBJ1-2; weak D call: TRBD1 (5 bases). This CDR3 has 10 amino acids. V gave up 8 bases and J gave up 8 bases, with 12 bases separating them. CDR1 is GTSNPN and CDR2 is SVGIG in the germline V gene (reference sequence). CDR3 in DNA: TGTGCCACAGGATTACGGGGCTACACCTTC. This codes for CATGLRGYTF.

This clonotype was counted ten times or more. The CDR3 loop reads CASSSGTGFAETQYF. The CDR3 bases are TGCGCCAGCAGCTCCGGGACAGGGTTTGCGGAGACCCAGTACTTC. The chain recombines TRBV5-1 with TRBJ2-5; 9 nucleotides agree with TRBD1. V trimming: 3 bases; J trimming: 5 bases; junction bases outside the gene matches: 8. Germline CDR1 reads SGHRS; CDR2 reads YFSETQ. The CDR3 is 15 amino acids.